This T cell receptor (beta chain) was sequenced during a study of T cell responses to AZD1222 COVID-19 vaccine (dated by TCRdb to 2020 to 2022). For the study in its entirety: TCR sequencing was performed for about 240 trial participants, of whom approximately 200 were given two doses of AZD1222 and around 26 were given two doses of MenACWY control vaccine. Enrollment into the trials was organized by age into subgroups of 18-55, 56-69 and 70-plus years, and those subgroups contained around 150, 28 and 57 TCR-sequenced participants, respectively. The investigation overall reported the following: No day 14 peak-response samples were available, so repertoires were characterized only after the peak T cell response. Only a handful of AZD1222 recipients were SARS-CoV-2 seropositive at baseline, limiting conclusions about previously exposed vaccinees. The 56-69-year group was small, and its depth increase did not reach significance, likely because of low power. CD4 TCRs associated with the vaccine covered the entire spike protein, and the dominant responses were in regions 160-218 and 743-854. Reportedly, almost half of the unique spike-specific TCRs recognized epitopes lying outside the regions that are mutated in the B.1.351 and B.1.1.7 variants. Most participants were white British and females outnumbered males, and the authors suggested that clonal diversity may have been underestimated. Spike-specific TCR breadth and depth rose significantly after two AZD1222 doses compared with day 0 and with MenACWY recipients.

What the time point label conveys for this sample: about 28 days (+/-7) after the second vaccine dose. AZD1222 recipients with second doses at about 4 weeks or about 12 weeks were pooled, because spike-specific TCR depth and breadth did not differ between schedules. Vaccinee samples came from UK trials COV001 and COV002, including a single-blind randomized controlled phase 2/3 trial of AZD1222 (ChAdOx1 nCoV-19) in healthy adults. For TCRbeta chain sequencing, PBMC samples were collected from trial participants at day 0 and at day 28 after the second dose. The germline V gene yields SNHLY for CDR1 and FYNNEI for CDR2. There are 14 amino acids in the CDR3, from cysteine to phenylalanine inclusive. Just CDR3 DNA is preserved here, 42 bases in frame from base 1. Trimming takes 3 bases from V and 4 bases from J, and the germline ends sit 12 bases apart. The CDR3 regions of human TCRbeta chains were subjected to immunosequencing. Under the source paper's analysis protocol: Repertoire TCRs were matched against a reference library of SARS-CoV-2-specific TCRs generated with the MIRA antigen-specificity platform. Breadth meant the fraction of unique TCRs that were SARS-CoV-2-associated, whereas depth meant the fraction of total T cells that were SARS-CoV-2-associated. Using the MIRA data, every spike-specific TCR was mapped to the spike region that the TCR reacted to and assigned to either a CD4 or a CD8 class. Log10-transformed breadth and depth values were compared by one-way ANOVA with Sidak's multiple comparisons tests. TCRdb took over this immuneACCESS table, retaining in-frame rearrangements with V and J assigned. Such tables are incomplete; in checked studies, under half of the missing clones stem from an unresolved V gene, and the remainder is unexplained. V and J calls and clone size are given by that table; D and trimming were obtained from the DNA. The sample table contains under 150,000 clones; only one count was recorded for about 90% of them. 1.5% to 2% of the sample is held by the ten biggest clonotypes.

On this clone: Its antigen is unknown. Base qualities are not at hand, and no much larger clone is one base apart.

The chain was built from TRBV2 and TRBJ2-5; the D gene could be either TRBD1 or TRBD2, each agreeing at 6 bases. Source: peripheral blood, taken 28 days after the second AZD1222 dose. The TCR originated in an adult who received the AZD1222 COVID-19 vaccine. The CDR3 in this case is CASSEGGLGETQYF. The nucleotide sequence reads TGTGCCAGCAGTGAGGGGGGCCTGGGAGAGACCCAGTACTTC.